Only a few counts were recorded for the clone carrying this T cell receptor (beta chain). The V gene's germline CDR1 is SGHTA and CDR2 FQGTGA. V lost 5 bases, J lost 6 bases, and 14 bases lay in between. The CDR3 runs to 14 residues. This record comes from a study of T cell responses to AZD1222 COVID-19 vaccine. The repertoire was sequenced with immunoSEQ multiplex PCR; TCRdb's copy has only in-frame clones and lacks some. The table includes 65,000 to 80,000 clones, about 85% detected once. The starting material was peripheral blood, obtained on day 0 of AZD1222 vaccination. The origin of this receptor is an adult in good health. The rearrangement links TRBV7-3 to TRBJ2-1; no definite D call. Here the CDR3 DNA reads TGTGCCAGCAGCCCCCAACCCTCTGGCAATGAGCAGTTCTTC. This encodes CASSPQPSGNEQFF. Filled out from reference TRBV7-3 and TRBJ2-1, the complete variable domain reads GAGVSQTPSNKVTEKGKYVELRCDPISGHTALYWYRQSLGQGPEFLIYFQGTGAADDSGLPNDRFFAVRPEGSVSTLKIQRTERGDSAVYLCASSPQPSGNEQFFGPGTRLTVL.